This record looks at one T cell receptor beta chain sequence and its context. There is no known antigen for this receptor. The germline V gene sets CDR1 to KGHSH and CDR2 to LQKENI. V and J are trimmed by 4 bases and 4 bases, and the gene matches miss 10 bases of the junction. The CDR3, cysteine through phenylalanine, is 16 amino acids long. Here the CDR3 DNA is all that survives: 48 bases in frame from base 1. Library creation used the immunoSEQ multiplex PCR assay. For the multiplex PCR, a mixture combining 60 forward primers for TCR Vbeta segments and 13 reverse primers for TCR Jbeta segments was used. Amplification of the CDR3 region of rearranged TCR beta genes was performed with a multiplex PCR assay on genomic DNA. The Illumina HiSeq System was used to sequence the amplified TCR beta libraries as 87-base-pair reads. Turning to the authors' computational methods: In a later analysis, 77 million or so unique TCR beta chains were counted across the 690 or so repertoires, and roughly 11 million of these chains were shared by at least two donors. To remove PCR and sequencing errors, raw reads were error-corrected and collapsed into unique sequences using a nearest-neighbor algorithm that merged closely related sequences. V, D and J gene segments were assigned by aligning CDR3 sequences to IMGT reference sequences. Each retained sequence needed at least a six-nucleotide match to both a V gene segment and a J gene segment. A rearrangement counted as productive if the CDR3 had no stop codons and remained in frame with V and J, and every other rearrangement counted as non-productive. CDR3 was defined according to IMGT convention as the region running from the second conserved V-encoded cysteine to the conserved J-encoded phenylalanine. The earlier analysis of some 600 of the donors excluded sequences that lacked an unambiguous match to a single V gene segment. An earlier analysis of several hundred of the donors called V segments functional above 56.7% productive rearrangements and segregating when the between-donor standard deviation exceeded 5%. A statistical classification framework was built for diagnosing cytomegalovirus status from the catalog of TCR beta chain sequences. A later analysis assigned V and J genes by comparing TCR nucleotide sequences with IMGT/GENE-DB human TR gene sequences. A later analysis assigned CDR3 sequences and most-parsimonious VDJ recombination scenarios with the TCRdist pipeline. A later analysis defined each TCR beta chain by its CDR3 amino acid sequence plus V-gene family, and excluded reads lacking a unique V-gene family. To address suspected cross-contamination and a sequencing artifact, a later analysis removed approximately 590 highly shared, low-generation-probability nucleotide sequences. In a later analysis, a clonal expansion index for each public chain was calculated from normalized within-repertoire ranks of inferred template counts. In a later analysis, generation probabilities were computed with a VDJ recombination model fitted to out-of-frame rearrangements, and the resulting probabilities were checked against IGoR. A later analysis scored TCR-TCR, TCR-HLA and TCR-CMV co-occurrence with hypergeometric tests, applying a repertoire-size bias correction to TCR pairs. In a later analysis, false discovery rates were estimated by permuting HLA or CMV assignments 20 times. In a later analysis, co-occurring TCRs were grouped using DBSCAN, with TCRdist sequence similarity added in when clustering inside HLA-allele-positive subsets. Repertoires with fewer than 30,000 or more than 120,000 public chains, plus five repertoires with anomalous nucleotide sharing, were excluded from co-occurrence clustering. TCRdb provides this immuneACCESS table in a form limited to in-frame rearrangements. Some clones are lacking; in checked studies, under half of them reflect an unresolved V gene, and why the rest are absent is not known. The D gene and trimming were derived from the DNA, and the V and J assignments and clone size from that table. This sample's table carries about 210,000 clones. Of the sample, about 1% is held by the ten largest clones.

The source of the sample is a study of cytomegalovirus exposure and HLA in healthy donors (dated by TCRdb to 2017 to 2019). In the study overall: According to an earlier analysis of around 600 of the donors, roughly 180 million T cells yielded approximately 120 million unique TCR beta sequences and approximately 300 Gb of sequence data. Around 320 gigabases of sequencing data and tens of millions of unique TCR sequences were included in an early release covering around 600 HLA-typed donors. Of the 350 to 450 genotyped donors, 81% were placed in the genetic ancestry cluster associated with self-reported Caucasian donors. The study aimed to test whether signatures of past pathogen exposure could be identified by cataloging public T cell receptors. Using immunosequencing, the study profiled T cell repertoires from 640 or so subjects and related those repertoires to cytomegalovirus serostatus. Besides the first cohort of 550 to 750 subjects, a separate validation cohort made up of around 120 different subjects was used. To predict cytomegalovirus infection status, the study combined high-throughput TCR immunosequencing, statistical association of individual TCRs with disease status, and machine learning. In a later analysis, previously published TCR beta repertoires from about 640 donors were re-analyzed and high-resolution HLA genotyping was added so that TCR occurrence patterns could be studied. In the later analysis, no new phenotypic data were used to find candidate immune exposures; instead, reliance was placed on TCR beta sequences and their occurrence across donors. An earlier analysis of a few hundred of the donors applied high-throughput TCR beta sequencing to assess whether each TCR beta V gene segment acted as functional or pseudogenic. Alongside the repertoire data, information on donor age, sex, ethnicity and CMV serostatus was compiled. A later genetic analysis took genome-wide SNP genotypes for about 65% of the 666 donors and used that subset as a discovery cohort. Every repertoire in the discovery cohort had been generated on one and the same sequencing platform. HLA typing included class I and class II loci at four-digit resolution. Typing coverage varied by locus: roughly 629-630 donors for A, B, C, DRB1 and DQB1; approximately 500 for DQA1; 606 for DPA1; roughly 470 for DPB1. Because of strong linkage in the cohort, 5 or 6 DR-DQ haplotypes were treated as single units for association and clustering. Among roughly 370 genotyped donors of the cohort, an average of roughly 240,000 unique TCR beta nucleotide sequences were sequenced per donor, roughly 18% of them non-productive. The research as a whole found: The only immune exposure information available for the cohort was CMV serostatus. Three of the identified cytomegalovirus-associated TCR beta chains were confirmed in vitro to be specific for cytomegalovirus antigens. While some public TCRs were present in many individuals, most TCR sequences turned up only very rarely across donors. A cluster of highly shared sequence variants was judged likely to be a technical artifact of the sequencing pipeline. In a later analysis, the rate of TCR association differed among HLA loci, with DRB1 alleles having the most associated TCRs and HLA-C alleles having the fewest. When HLA alleles, especially DR and DQ, strongly co-occurred, attributing TCR associations to individual alleles was difficult. Only TCR beta chains were sequenced in this cohort, and the absence of alpha or paired-chain data limited detectable features. Most CMV-associated TCR beta chains appeared to be HLA-restricted in a later analysis, and the HLA associations seemed to be driven largely by CMV exposure. The study gave a list of 150 to 200 TCR beta chains associated with cytomegalovirus. It was suggested by the authors that the approach could potentially be generalized to other disease states and immunological phenotypes. In both the original and validation cohorts, the classifier was reported to diagnose cytomegalovirus status with high specificity and sensitivity. Correlated functional status among segregating V segments might be attributable to linkage disequilibrium, but an unknown experimental factor could not be ruled out. In a later analysis, HLA-associated TCR beta chains were found to be more clonally expanded and to have lower generation probabilities than equally common non-associated chains. Compared with the approximately 700-donor mean, donors in an Asian-associated ancestry cluster had fewer N-insertions in productive TCRs, according to a later genetic analysis. In a later genetic analysis, a missense DCLRE1C variant was associated with V-gene and J-gene trimming of TCR beta chains, and the association was replicated in an independent cohort. An earlier analysis of around 540 of the donors showed that most TCR beta V segments appeared in productive rearrangements either about 87% or about 30% of the time, which broadly matched IMGT annotations. Several of the top co-occurrence clusters appeared to be linked to parvovirus B19, influenza, CMV and Epstein-Barr virus, according to a later analysis. The presence/absence analyses assumed that sequencing depth was roughly uniform across donors, and that assumption may not be true. The 87-base-pair reads could not distinguish some IMGT-functional V segments, including TRBV6-2 and TRBV6-3, so those segments were excluded. A further reported finding was that TCR beta sequences accurately predicted the HLA-A and HLA-B alleles for most subjects in the first cohort. Because counts were too low, under 20 rarely observed V segments, including chromosome 9 orphons, were left out of the earlier analysis of approximately 580 of the donors. Because HLA typing was missing for some donors at each locus, association tests included only the typed subset. In a later analysis, over 15,000 TCR beta sequences were associated with specific HLA alleles at a false discovery rate of 0.05.

The cohort comprised hundreds of healthy bone marrow donors. Cohort members were all nominally healthy when sampled, although unrecorded immune exposures were likely present. The donor was CMV seropositive and belonged to the group of 250 to 300 seropositive cohort members. A peripheral blood sample was collected from each donor, and TCR beta sequencing was performed on peripheral blood mononuclear cells. Genomic DNA extraction from the blood cell samples was performed with the Qiagen DNeasy Blood Extraction Kit. The sequenced material came from PBMCs. This clonotype originated in a woman in her thirties in good health and CMV-seropositive. This sequence uses TRBV18 and TRBJ2-5, with 9 central nucleotides matching TRBD1. The CDR3 is CASSLLTGTGTETQYF. In nucleotide form, the sequence is TGTGCCAGCTCACTGCTAACCGGGACAGGGACAGAGACCCAGTACTTC.